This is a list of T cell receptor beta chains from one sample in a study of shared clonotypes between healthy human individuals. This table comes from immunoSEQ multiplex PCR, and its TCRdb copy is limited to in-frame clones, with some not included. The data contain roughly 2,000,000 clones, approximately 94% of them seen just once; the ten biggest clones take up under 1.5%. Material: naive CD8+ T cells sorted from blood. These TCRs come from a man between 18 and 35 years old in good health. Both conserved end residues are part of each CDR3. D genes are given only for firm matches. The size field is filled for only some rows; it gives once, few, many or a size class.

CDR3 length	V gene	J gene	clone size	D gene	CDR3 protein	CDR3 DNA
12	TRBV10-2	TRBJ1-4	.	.	CASSDWNEKLFF	TGCGCCAGCAGTGACTGGAATGAAAAACTGTTTTTT
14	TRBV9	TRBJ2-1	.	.	CASSVGRGVDEQFF	TGTGCCAGCAGCGTAGGCAGGGGGGTAGATGAGCAGTTCTTC
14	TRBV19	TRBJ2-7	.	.	CASSISLNSYEQYF	TGTGCCAGTAGTATTAGCCTGAACTCCTACGAGCAGTACTTC
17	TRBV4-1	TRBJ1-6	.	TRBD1	CASSQEGPGTGNSPLHF	TGCGCCAGCAGCCAAGAGGGCCCAGGGACAGGTAATTCACCCCTCCACTTT
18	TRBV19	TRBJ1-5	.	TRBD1	CASSIEQGDYYSNQPQHF	TGTGCCAGTAGTATTGAACAGGGGGACTACTATAGCAATCAGCCCCAGCATTTT
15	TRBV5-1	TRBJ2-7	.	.	CASSPGATSDDEQYF	TGCGCCAGCAGCCCGGGGGCAACTAGCGACGACGAGCAGTACTTC
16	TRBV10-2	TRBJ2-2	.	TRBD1	CASIKGGGSNTGELFF	TGCGCCAGCATAAAAGGGGGCGGATCGAACACCGGGGAGCTGTTTTTT
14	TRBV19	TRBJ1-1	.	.	CASSIIQGNTEAFF	TGTGCCAGTAGTATTATACAGGGGAACACTGAAGCTTTCTTT
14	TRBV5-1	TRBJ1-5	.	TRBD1	CASSLLGQGEPQHF	TGCGCCAGCAGCTTGTTGGGGCAGGGGGAGCCCCAGCATTTT
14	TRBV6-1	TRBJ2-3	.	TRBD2	CAGGVAGSTDTQYF	TGTGCCGGGGGGGTAGCGGGGAGCACAGATACGCAGTATTTT
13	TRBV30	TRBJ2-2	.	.	CAWSPGSPGELFF	TGTGCCTGGAGTCCAGGGTCTCCCGGGGAGCTGTTTTTT
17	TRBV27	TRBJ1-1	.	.	CASSSLPIAVPNTEAFF	TGTGCCAGCAGTTCCCTCCCAATTGCGGTACCGAACACTGAAGCTTTCTTT
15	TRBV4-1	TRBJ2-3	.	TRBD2	CASSHSGVSTDTQYF	TGCGCCAGCAGCCATAGCGGGGTTAGCACAGATACGCAGTATTTT
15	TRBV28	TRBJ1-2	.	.	CASSPPMGGIDGYTF	TGTGCCAGCAGTCCCCCTATGGGGGGTATAGATGGCTACACCTTC
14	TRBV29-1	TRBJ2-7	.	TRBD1	CSVERTGDSYEQYF	TGCAGCGTTGAAAGGACAGGGGATTCCTACGAGCAGTACTTC
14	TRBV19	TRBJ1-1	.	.	CASSLMTGNTEAFF	TGTGCCAGTAGCCTAATGACAGGGAACACTGAAGCTTTCTTT
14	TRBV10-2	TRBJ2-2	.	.	CASSDQLDTGELFF	TGCGCCAGCAGTGACCAACTAGACACCGGGGAGCTGTTTTTT
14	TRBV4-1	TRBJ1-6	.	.	CASSQGSGILPLHF	TGCGCCAGCAGCCAAGGCTCAGGGATTCTACCCCTCCACTTT
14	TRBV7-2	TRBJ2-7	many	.	CASILGVPYYEQYF	TGTGCCAGCATCCTGGGGGTCCCCTACTACGAGCAGTACTTC
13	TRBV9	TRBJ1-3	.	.	CATRGSERNTIYF	TGTGCCACCCGGGGGTCAGAACGGAACACCATATATTTT
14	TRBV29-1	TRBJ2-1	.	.	CSVEGQRVRYEQFF	TGCAGCGTTGAAGGCCAGCGGGTCAGGTATGAGCAGTTCTTC
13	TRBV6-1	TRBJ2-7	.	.	CAIRGDGSYEQYF	TGTGCCATCAGGGGGGACGGGTCCTACGAGCAGTACTTC
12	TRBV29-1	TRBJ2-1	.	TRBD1	CSDTGQGNEQFF	TGCAGCGATACCGGACAGGGAAATGAGCAGTTCTTC
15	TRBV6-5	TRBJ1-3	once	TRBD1	CASSYTTGAGNTIYF	TGTGCCAGCAGTTACACGACAGGGGCTGGAAACACCATATATTTT
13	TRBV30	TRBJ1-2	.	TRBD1	CAWREPGQGGYTF	TGTGCCTGGAGAGAACCGGGACAGGGAGGCTACACCTTC
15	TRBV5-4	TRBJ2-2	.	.	CASSFRAPNTGELFF	TGTGCCAGCAGCTTCCGGGCCCCGAACACCGGGGAGCTGTTTTTT
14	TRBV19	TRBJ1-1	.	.	CASSIGEGVTEAFF	TGTGCCAGTAGTATAGGGGAAGGGGTCACTGAAGCTTTCTTT
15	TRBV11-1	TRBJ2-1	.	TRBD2	CASSEGLAGGNEQFF	TGTGCCAGCAGCGAGGGACTAGCGGGGGGGAATGAGCAGTTCTTC
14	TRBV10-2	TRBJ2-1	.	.	CASSFGTSYNEQFF	TGCGCCAGCAGCTTTGGGACGTCCTACAATGAGCAGTTCTTC
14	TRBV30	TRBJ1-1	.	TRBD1	CAWSVGQGAAEAFF	TGTGCCTGGAGTGTGGGGCAGGGGGCCGCTGAAGCTTTCTTT
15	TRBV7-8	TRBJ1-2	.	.	CASSLDIPQNYGYTF	TGTGCCAGCAGCTTAGACATCCCCCAAAACTATGGCTACACCTTC
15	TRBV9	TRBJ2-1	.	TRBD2	CASSVAGTSSHEQFF	TGTGCCAGCAGCGTAGCAGGGACTAGTTCTCATGAGCAGTTCTTC
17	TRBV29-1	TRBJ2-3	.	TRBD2	CSVEGGGILTSTDTQYF	TGCAGCGTTGAAGGGGGGGGAATATTAACTAGCACAGATACGCAGTATTTT
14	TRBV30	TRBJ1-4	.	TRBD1	CAWTHGQGWEKLFF	TGTGCCTGGACCCACGGACAGGGATGGGAAAAACTGTTTTTT
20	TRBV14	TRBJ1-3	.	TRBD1	CASSPWTGQGIIPTGNTIYF	TGTGCCAGCAGCCCTTGGACGGGACAGGGAATTATTCCGACTGGAAACACCATATATTTT
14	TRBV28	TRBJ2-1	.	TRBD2	CASSPSGGAHEQFF	TGTGCCAGCAGTCCTAGCGGGGGGGCCCATGAGCAGTTCTTC
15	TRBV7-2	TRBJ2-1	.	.	CASSPTRGAYNEQFF	TGTGCCAGCAGCCCCACTCGGGGCGCTTACAATGAGCAGTTCTTC
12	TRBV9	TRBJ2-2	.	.	CASTRNTGELFF	TGTGCCAGCACCAGGAACACCGGGGAGCTGTTTTTT
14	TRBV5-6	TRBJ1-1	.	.	CASSWGQGNTEAFF	TGTGCCAGCAGCTGGGGTCAGGGGAACACTGAAGCTTTCTTT
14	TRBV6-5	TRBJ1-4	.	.	CASSSGHHREKLFF	TGTGCCAGCAGTTCGGGACACCATCGTGAAAAACTGTTTTTT
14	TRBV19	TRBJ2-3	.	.	CASTPTVITDTQYF	TGTGCCAGTACCCCTACAGTTATCACAGATACGCAGTATTTT